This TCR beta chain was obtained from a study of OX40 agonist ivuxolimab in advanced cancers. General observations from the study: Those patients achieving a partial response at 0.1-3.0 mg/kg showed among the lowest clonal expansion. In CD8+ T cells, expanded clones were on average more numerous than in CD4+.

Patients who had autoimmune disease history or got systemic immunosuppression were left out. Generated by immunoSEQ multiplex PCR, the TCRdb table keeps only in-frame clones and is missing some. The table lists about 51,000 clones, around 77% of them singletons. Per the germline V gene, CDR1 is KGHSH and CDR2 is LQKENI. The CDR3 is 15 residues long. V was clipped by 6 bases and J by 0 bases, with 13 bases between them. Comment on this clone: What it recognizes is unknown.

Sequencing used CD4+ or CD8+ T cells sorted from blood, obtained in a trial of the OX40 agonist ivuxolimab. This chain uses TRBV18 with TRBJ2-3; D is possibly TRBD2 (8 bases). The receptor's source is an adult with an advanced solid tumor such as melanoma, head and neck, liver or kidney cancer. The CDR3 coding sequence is TGTGCCAGCTCCCGGGAGGGGGCGAGCACAGATACGCAGTATTTT. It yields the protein CASSREGASTDTQYF. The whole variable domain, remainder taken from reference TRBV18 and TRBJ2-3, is NAGVMQNPRHLVRRRGQEARLRCSPMKGHSHVYWYRQLPEEGLKFMVYLQKENIIDESGMPKERFSAEFPKEGPSILRIQQVVRGDSAAYFCASSREGASTDTQYFGPGTRLTVL.